Here is one T cell receptor beta chain with its context. This clone has just one count. Its recognized antigen is unknown. There are no base qualities to consult, and no much larger clone falls within one base. The data derive from a study of long-term antiretroviral therapy in people with HIV (dated by TCRdb to 2021 to 2024). Background for the entire study: The earliest samples were collected about a decade before the 2015 WHO recommendation for immediate ART, when ART was typically delayed until CD4 counts fell. No cross-contamination during QIAcube processing was shown when test extractions of a monoclonal T-cell line were performed alongside fewer than 40 polyclonal samples. This retrospective serial study examined whether starting ART and sustained HIV suppression were associated with changes in the composition and diversity of the TRB repertoire in peripheral blood. From fewer than 35 adults with confirmed HIV infection, the cohort provided 192 cryopreserved PBMC samples, gathered serially across a mean of around 6 years (range 1-12). Among the roughly 30 participants with HIV, fewer than twelve were female.

The investigation overall reported the following: Inferences about post-ART repertoire changes are limited because no data were available on ART adherence, viral resistance or therapy changes. Because cell numbers in pre-ART samples were limited, unsorted PBMC were profiled instead of sorted CD4+ and CD8+ T cells. Starting ART was linked to a significant rise in TRB diversity, yet even with long-term ART the diversity remained significantly lower than in transplant donor controls. At every time point, the repertoire was dominated by expanded TRB clones first identified before ART initiation, although this dominance fluctuated and, in many PLHIV, declined after ART. Limited PBMC availability meant only the TCR beta chain was sequenced, without alpha chain pairing. The samples were dated from about 2004 to 2017, and the ART regimens that were used may be less effective than current ART regimens. HIV repertoires had narrower CDR3 length ranges than controls, and the network structure suggested an antigen-experienced repertoire that shifted only slightly toward naive after ART.

Participants were included only if at least one PBMC sample before ART initiation and at least two post-ART samples were available. All participants with HIV were treated in the United States of America. Before DNA extraction, cryopreserved samples of about 0.95-11 million PBMC were thawed and washed. At the time of the earliest PBMC sample for each participant with HIV, ages ranged from about 23 to 60 years. Per participant, PBMC samples came from 1-4 timepoints prior to ART initiation and 2-8 timepoints following ART initiation, for a median of 7 samples. Serial HIV viral load, CD4+ T-cell count, ART history and demographic data were obtained for every participant. Using a Qiagen kit on a QIAcube, genomic DNA was extracted from unsorted PBMC, with samples processed in batches of 12. The immunoSEQ hsTCRB v3.0 assay was used at survey level resolution for TRB variable region sequencing. The target sequencing depth for TRB was roughly 40,000-55,000 T-cell genomes per sample. Pooled TRB libraries were sequenced on an Illumina MiSeq with a v3 150-cycle kit. The paper's data handling went like this. Repertoire analysis ran in R within a reproducible Nextflow workflow covering QC, data transformation and analysis. LymphoSeq2, an R package for AIRR-Seq data exploration, was used to implement custom analyses. Four samples yielding fewer than 5000 total TRB sequences were excluded, leaving more than 150 analyzed HIV repertoires. Of the approximately 190 retained HIV repertoires, about 59 were collected before and more than 120 after ART initiation. Repertoires were downsampled to 5000 TRB nucleotide sequences, and summary statistics were averaged over 100 downsampling iterations. Only TRB sequences with CDR3 regions of at least seven amino acids were retained for analysis. Diversity was measured with a Shannon entropy-derived clonality score and the Gini coefficient. Repertoire networks linked the top 5000 CDR3 amino acid sequences whenever two sequences differed by an edit distance of one. For TRB CDR3 amino acid sequences, GLIPH2 was used to predict antigen specificity groups and MHC restriction. CDR3 amino acid sequences were matched against VDJdb and McPAS-TCR to flag known CMV, EBV, HIV or tissue antigen associations. Pre-ART, post-ART and control groups were compared with Wilcoxon signed-rank tests and Holm-Bonferroni correction. The source is immuneACCESS, and TCRdb retained only in-frame sequences with V and J called. Part of the clones is not carried over; for the studies checked, unresolved V genes explain less than half of this, and the remainder is unexplained. That table gives V, J and clone size, and the DNA gave D and trimming. Across this sample there are tens of thousands of clones, with roughly 80% seen only once. 6% to 8% of the sample lies in the top ten.

V was cut back by 4 bases and J by 3 bases, leaving a gap of 11 bases between them. From the cysteine through the phenylalanine, the CDR3 covers 14 amino acids. Only the CDR3 portion is preserved as DNA: 42 bases, with reading frame beginning at the first base. CDR1 and CDR2 are drawn from the germline V gene (reference sequence): MNHNY, SVGAGI. The material was unsorted PBMCs, obtained 0.3 years after starting antiretroviral therapy. The chain joins TRBV6-6 to TRBJ2-3, with TRBD2 tentatively as D gene (5 bases match). This TCR came from a man aged 35 to 55 with HIV. The CDR3 region has the sequence CASSSIRGTDTQYF. The DNA sequence is given as TGTGCCAGCAGTTCCATCCGCGGGACAGATACGCAGTATTTT.